The clone carrying this TCR beta chain has ten or more counts. These data come from a study of spatial heterogeneity in lung cancer. Study-level information: A consistent excess of beta-chain over alpha-chain sequences was detected. In the raw reads, each unique TCR and UMI combination was present more than ten times on average.

Each TCR cDNA molecule carried a unique molecular identifier. TCRdb reprocessed the 5' RACE reads with MiXCR, giving one entry per CDR3 protein. The table has 30,000 to 45,000 distinct CDR3 sequences, approximately 7.5% seen once; the top ten hold roughly 28%. Germline V gene lookup returns CDR1 MNHNS and CDR2 SASEGT. With 5 bases clipped from V and 6 bases from J, the junction kept 11 bases outside the gene matches. The CDR3 sequence is 16 residues long. Time point defined: sample taken at primary tumor resection. The study sequenced unsorted whole RNA from tumor, nontumor lung or frozen PBMC. The donors comprised around 76 untreated early-stage non-small cell lung cancer patients.

The origin of this receptor is a male donor with early-stage non-small cell lung cancer. The starting material was PBMCs, obtained at surgery. J is TRBJ1-5 and V is TRBV6-1; TRBD1 matches 9 bases. The CDR3 DNA is TGTGCCAGCAGTCTCATTTTAGGACAGGGGCGTCAGCCCCAGCATTTT. This gives the protein CASSLILGQGRQPQHF.